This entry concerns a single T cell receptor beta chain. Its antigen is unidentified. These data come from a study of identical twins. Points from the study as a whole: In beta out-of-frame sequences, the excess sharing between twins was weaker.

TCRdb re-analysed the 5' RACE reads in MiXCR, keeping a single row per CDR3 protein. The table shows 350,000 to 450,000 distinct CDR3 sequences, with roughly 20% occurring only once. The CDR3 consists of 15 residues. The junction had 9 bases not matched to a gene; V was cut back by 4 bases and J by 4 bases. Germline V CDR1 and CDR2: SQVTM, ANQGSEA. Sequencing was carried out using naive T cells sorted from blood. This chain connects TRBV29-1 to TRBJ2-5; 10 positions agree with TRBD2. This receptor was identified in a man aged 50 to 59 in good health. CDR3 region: CSVVYSGRSGETQYF. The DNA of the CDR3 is TGCAGCGTTGTTTATAGCGGGAGGTCAGGAGAGACCCAGTACTTC.